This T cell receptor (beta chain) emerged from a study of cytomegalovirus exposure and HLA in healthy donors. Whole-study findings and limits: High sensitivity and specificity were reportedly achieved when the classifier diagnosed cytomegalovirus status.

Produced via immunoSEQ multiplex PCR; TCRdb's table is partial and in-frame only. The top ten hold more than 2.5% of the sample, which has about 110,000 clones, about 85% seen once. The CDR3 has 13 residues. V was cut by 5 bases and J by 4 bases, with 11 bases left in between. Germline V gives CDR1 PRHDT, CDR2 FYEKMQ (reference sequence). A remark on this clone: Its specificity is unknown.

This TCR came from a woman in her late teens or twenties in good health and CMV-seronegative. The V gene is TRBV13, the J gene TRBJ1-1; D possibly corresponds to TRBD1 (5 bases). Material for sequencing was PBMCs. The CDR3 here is CASSLAGGTEAFF. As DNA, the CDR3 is TGTGCCAGCAGCCTTGCGGGGGGCACTGAAGCTTTCTTT. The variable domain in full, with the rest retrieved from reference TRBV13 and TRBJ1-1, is AAGVIQSPRHLIKEKRETATLKCYPIPRHDTVYWYQQGPGQDPQFLISFYEKMQSDKGSIPDRFSAQQFSDYHSELNMSSLELGDSALYFCASSLAGGTEAFFGQGTRLTVV.